These 4 T cell receptor beta chains came from one sample sequenced in a study of T cell responses to AZD1222 COVID-19 vaccine. The table came from immunoSEQ multiplex PCR; TCRdb's copy has only in-frame clones and leaves some out. The sample lists roughly 150,000 clones, about nine tenths occurring once. The starting material was peripheral blood, obtained on day 0 of MenACWY control vaccination. These receptors originate from an adult in good health.

J is TRBJ2-7 and V is TRBV29-1; 8 nucleotides match TRBD1. The CDR3 runs 18 residues. V dropped 6 bases and J dropped 3; count of bases not matched to a gene: 22. Germline CDR1 is SQVTM and CDR2 is ANQGSEA. The CDR3 region has the DNA TGCAGCGTACGTACGGCGGGACAGGTGGCCACATGGAACTACGAGCAGTACTTC. Protein sequence: CSVRTAGQVATWNYEQYF.

The chain couples TRBV5-1 to TRBJ2-2, with 8 bases aligning to TRBD2. Germline CDR1 is SGHRS and CDR2 is YFSETQ. CDR3 size: 16 residues. J lost 2 bases, V lost 4 bases, and 7 bases had no gene match. The CDR3 spells CASSPLAGPNTGELFF. Here the CDR3 DNA reads TGCGCCAGCAGCCCCTTAGCGGGGCCAAACACCGGGGAGCTGTTTTTT.

V gene TRBV25-1 combines with J gene TRBJ2-7, with D hard to call. From germline, CDR1 is MGHDK and CDR2 SYGVNS. Trimming cost V 1 base and J 4 bases, with 8 bases left between them. The CDR3 consists of 13 residues. The CDR3 here is CASSESGGYEQYF. CDR3 coding DNA: TGTGCCAGCAGTGAATCTGGCGGTTACGAGCAGTACTTC.

This sequence joins TRBV4-1 and TRBJ1-6; D is possibly TRBD1 (5 bases). CDR1 is MGHRA and CDR2 is YSYEKL in the germline V gene. CDR3 length: 16 amino acids. Trimming pared 3 bases from V and 4 bases from J, leaving 13 bases between. CDR3 in DNA: TGCGCCAGCAGCCAGATACAGGATGGTTATAATTCACCCCTCCACTTT. Translating it yields CASSQIQDGYNSPLHF.